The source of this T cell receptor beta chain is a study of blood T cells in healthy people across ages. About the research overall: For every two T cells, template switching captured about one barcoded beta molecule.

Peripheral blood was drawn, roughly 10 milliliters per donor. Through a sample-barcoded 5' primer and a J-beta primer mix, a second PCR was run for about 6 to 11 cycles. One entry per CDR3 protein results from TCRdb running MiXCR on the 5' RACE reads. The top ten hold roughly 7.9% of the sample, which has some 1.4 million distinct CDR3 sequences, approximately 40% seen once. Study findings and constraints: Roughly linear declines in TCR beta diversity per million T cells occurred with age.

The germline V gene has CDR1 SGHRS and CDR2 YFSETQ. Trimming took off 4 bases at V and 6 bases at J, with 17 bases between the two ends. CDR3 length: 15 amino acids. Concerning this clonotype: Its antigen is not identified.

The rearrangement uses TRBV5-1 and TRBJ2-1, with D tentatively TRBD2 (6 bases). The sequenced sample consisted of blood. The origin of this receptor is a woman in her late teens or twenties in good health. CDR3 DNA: TGCGCCAGCAGCCCAGCCAGCGGGTTCGGCAATGAGCAGTTCTTC. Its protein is CASSPASGFGNEQFF. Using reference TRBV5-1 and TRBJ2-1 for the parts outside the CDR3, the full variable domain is KAGVTQTPRYLIKTRGQQVTLSCSPISGHRSVSWYQQTPGQGLQFLFEYFSETQRNKGNFPGRFSGRQFSNSRSEMNVSTLELGDSALYLCASSPASGFGNEQFFGPGTRLTVL.